These 3 T cell receptor beta chains were all obtained from the same sample, sequenced in a study of cytomegalovirus exposure and HLA in healthy donors. With 60 Vbeta and 13 Jbeta primers, the PCR was carried out. Clones were read by immunoSEQ multiplex PCR, and TCRdb kept only the in-frame ones, dropping some. The table lists over 140,000 clones, around 84% of them singletons. The sequenced material came from PBMCs. These receptors came from a man over 45 in good health and CMV-seronegative.

This chain joins TRBV5-1 and TRBJ1-2; the match to TRBD1 covers 8 bases. The V gene's germline CDR1 is SGHRS and CDR2 YFSETQ. This CDR3 contains 14 residues. Trimming removed 3 bases from V and 2 bases from J; junction bases left unmatched: 3. Here the CDR3 DNA reads TGCGCCAGCAGCTACGGACAGGGAAACTATGGCTACACCTTC. Its translation: CASSYGQGNYGYTF. The full variable domain, in which reference TRBV5-1 and TRBJ1-2 provide the parts outside the CDR3, is KAGVTQTPRYLIKTRGQQVTLSCSPISGHRSVSWYQQTPGQGLQFLFEYFSETQRNKGNFPGRFSGRQFSNSRSEMNVSTLELGDSALYLCASSYGQGNYGYTFGSGTRLTVV.

The rearrangement uses TRBV6-6 and TRBJ1-5; weak D call: TRBD1 (6 bases). The CDR3 length is 15 residues. Per germline, CDR1 MNHNY and CDR2 SVGAGI (reference sequence). Trimming removed 6 bases at V and 7 bases at J, with 19 bases between. The CDR3 region is CASSDPRGLLQPQHF. The DNA for the CDR3 is TGTGCCAGCAGCGACCCCAGGGGTCTGTTGCAGCCCCAGCATTTT.

This sequence joins TRBV30 and TRBJ2-1; 7 bases are shared with TRBD1. CDR3 size: 12 residues. Per germline, CDR1 GTSNPN and CDR2 SVGIG (reference sequence). Trimming at V came to 6 bases and at J to 10 bases, leaving 9 bases not matched to a gene. The CDR3 DNA reads TGTGCCTGCGGGGACAGCCGACGGGAGCAGTTCTTC. Translation: CACGDSRREQFF.